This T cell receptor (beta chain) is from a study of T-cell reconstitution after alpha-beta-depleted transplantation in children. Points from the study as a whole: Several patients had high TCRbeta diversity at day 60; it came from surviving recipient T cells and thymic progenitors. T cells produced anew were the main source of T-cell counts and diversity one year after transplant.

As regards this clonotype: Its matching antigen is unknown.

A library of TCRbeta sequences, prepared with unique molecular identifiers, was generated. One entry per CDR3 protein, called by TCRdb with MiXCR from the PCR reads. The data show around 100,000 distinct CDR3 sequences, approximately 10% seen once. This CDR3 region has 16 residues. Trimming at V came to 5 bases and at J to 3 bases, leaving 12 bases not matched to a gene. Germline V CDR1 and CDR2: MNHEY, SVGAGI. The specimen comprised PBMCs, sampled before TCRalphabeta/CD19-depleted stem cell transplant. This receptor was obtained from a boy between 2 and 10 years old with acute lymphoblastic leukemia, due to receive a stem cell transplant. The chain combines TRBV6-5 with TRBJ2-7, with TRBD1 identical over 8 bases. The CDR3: CASSPEDRALRYEQYF. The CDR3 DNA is TGTGCCAGCAGTCCAGAGGACAGGGCGTTACGCTACGAGCAGTACTTC.